This T cell receptor beta chain emerged from a study of a mutant IDH1 vaccine in newly diagnosed glioma. Germline V gene lookup returns CDR1 SEHNR and CDR2 FQNEAQ (reference sequence). V was clipped by 5 bases and J by 5 bases, with 7 bases between them. The CDR3 extends over 11 amino acids. The repertoire was sequenced with immunoSEQ multiplex PCR; TCRdb's copy has only in-frame clones and lacks some. Among tens of thousands of clones listed, 81% were seen once. Worth noting for this clone: Antigen unknown.

Regarding time point: week 35, safety follow-up. A 20-mer mutant IDH1 peptide at 300 ug was injected subcutaneously with topical imiquimod. This sample comprised PBMCs, obtained from a glioma patient whose treatment included an IDH1 peptide vaccine. This sequence was found in a woman in her 40s with glioma. Some clones in this sample may be carry-over from other donors' samples. The chain employs TRBV7-9 and TRBJ2-7, with D uncertain. This CDR3 is CASSPIDEQYF. The CDR3 region has the DNA TGTGCCAGCAGCCCTATAGACGAGCAGTACTTC.